These 32 T cell receptor beta chains were sequenced from one sample in a study of control samples from healthy donors and cancer patients. Here immunoSEQ multiplex PCR was the method, and the copy in TCRdb shows in-frame clones only, minus some. The repertoire holds around 170,000 clones, with 85% to 90% as singletons. The sequenced sample was blood. Source of these receptors: a woman between 45 and 65 years old in good health.

The genes are TRBV7-9 and TRBJ1-2; possibly TRBD1 for D (5 bases). V was clipped by 3 bases and J by 8 bases, with 10 bases between them. The CDR3 has 12 residues. Germline V gene data show CDR1 as SEHNR and CDR2 as FQNEAQ (reference sequence). This CDR3 is CASSFGQGGYTF. CDR3 DNA sequence: TGTGCCAGCAGCTTTGGGCAGGGAGGCTACACCTTC.

V usage is TRBV13 and J usage is TRBJ2-2; TRBD2 aligns across 10 bases. Germline values: CDR1 PRHDT, CDR2 FYEKMQ (reference sequence). This CDR3 spans 17 amino acids. V lost 5 bases to trimming and J lost 1 base; unmatched junction nucleotides: 7. CDR3 sequence reads: CASSPLLAGENTGELFF. The CDR3 DNA follows: TGTGCCAGCAGCCCCCTTCTAGCGGGAGAGAACACCGGGGAGCTGTTTTTT.

V is TRBV27 and J is TRBJ1-6; D is unclear. Per the germline V gene, CDR1 is MNHEY and CDR2 is SMNVEV (reference sequence). V was cut by 2 bases and J by 6 bases, with 5 bases left in between. The CDR3 consists of 13 residues. The CDR3 region has the DNA TGTGCCAGCAGTTTAGACCGTAATTCACCCCTCCACTTT. As protein: CASSLDRNSPLHF.

V usage is TRBV28 and J usage is TRBJ1-2, with D perhaps matching TRBD1 (6 bases). V was clipped by 6 bases and J by 3 bases, with 14 bases between them. The CDR3 totals 14 residues. Germline V gives CDR1 MDHEN, CDR2 SYDVKM. CDR3 in amino acids: CASRPGTGYYGYTF. The CDR3 DNA reads TGTGCCAGCAGACCCGGTACAGGGTACTATGGCTACACCTTC.

The J gene is TRBJ1-6, the V gene TRBV7-3, with D uncertain. Germline loops: CDR1 SGHTA, CDR2 FQGTGA. Trimming took 1 base from V and 5 from J, leaving 6 bases between them. The CDR3 is 14 residues long. CDR3 DNA: TGTGCCAGCAGCTTAAACAGCCATAATTCACCCCTCCACTTT. This gives the protein CASSLNSHNSPLHF.

The chain carries TRBV27 and TRBJ2-7; tentatively, D is TRBD2 (6 bases). V was trimmed by 1 base and J by 1 base, leaving 20 bases between them. CDR3 length: 18 amino acids. Looked up from germline, CDR1 is MNHEY and CDR2 is SMNVEV (reference sequence). In nucleotides, the CDR3 is TGTGCCAGCAGTTTATTGGAGGGTCGCATTTACCAATCCTACGAGCAGTACTTC. Protein sequence: CASSLLEGRIYQSYEQYF.

This clone was found once. V usage is TRBV28 and J usage is TRBJ1-6; 9 bases map to TRBD1. The germline gives CDR1 MDHEN, CDR2 SYDVKM. V lost 6 bases to trimming and J lost 7 bases; unmatched junction nucleotides: 1. The CDR3 runs 13 residues. The CDR3 loop is CASRGQGNSPLHF. The CDR3 nucleotides read TGTGCCAGCAGGGGACAGGGAAATTCACCCCTCCACTTT.

The chain links TRBV5-1 to TRBJ1-2, with D possibly TRBD1 on 5 matching bases. Trimming removed 4 bases from V and 6 bases from J, with 16 bases in between. CDR1 SGHRS and CDR2 YFSETQ come from the germline V gene. The CDR3 totals 14 residues. The CDR3: CASSLGGLWHGYTF. The CDR3 DNA follows: TGCGCCAGCAGCCTGGGGGGGTTGTGGCATGGCTACACCTTC.

The chain is built from TRBV28 and TRBJ1-5, with 9 bases fitting TRBD1. The J segment lost 4 bases and the V segment lost 5 bases, leaving 6 bases of the junction unmatched. CDR3 length: 15 amino acids. Germline V gene lookup returns CDR1 MDHEN and CDR2 SYDVKM. CDR3 DNA sequence: TGTGCCAGCAGTGTGGGACAGGGTAGGAATCAGCCCCAGCATTTT. Encoded protein: CASSVGQGRNQPQHF. Full variable domain (missing parts from reference TRBV28 and TRBJ1-5): DVKVTQSSRYLVKRTGEKVFLECVQDMDHENMFWYRQDPGLGLRLIYFSYDVKMKEKGDIPEGYSVSREKKERFSLILESASTNQTSMYLCASSVGQGRNQPQHFGDGTRLSIL.

CDR3 region: CASSLDSGIITGELFF. The CDR3 region has the DNA TGCGCCAGCAGCCTGGATAGCGGAATAATCACCGGGGAGCTGTTTTTT. The chain is built from TRBV5-1 and TRBJ2-2; tentatively, D is TRBD2 (6 bases). The V gene lost 4 bases and the J gene lost 4 bases, with 17 bases spanning the gap. Germline loops: CDR1 SGHRS, CDR2 YFSETQ. The CDR3 is made up of 16 amino acids.

The chain carries TRBV12-3 or TRBV12-4 and TRBJ2-3; D call uncertain. V was trimmed by 6 bases and J by 3 bases, leaving 4 bases between them. This CDR3 is built from 11 residues. The CDR3 region has the DNA TGTGCCAGCAGCAGGACAGATACGCAGTATTTT. This translates into CASSRTDTQYF.

The rearrangement uses TRBV7-6 and TRBJ1-1; D gene ambiguous. Deletions cut 5 bases from V and 7 bases from J, with 11 bases between. CDR3 length: 12 amino acids. Germline V gene lookup returns CDR1 SGHVS and CDR2 FNYEAQ. The chain's CDR3 is CASSPIGVEAFF. The CDR3, as DNA: TGTGCCAGCAGCCCGATTGGTGTTGAAGCTTTCTTT.

The chain is built from TRBV5-6 and TRBJ1-6; D not resolved. V gave up 0 bases and J gave up 9 bases, with 13 bases separating them. The CDR3 length is 15 residues. Germline V lookup: CDR1 SGHDT, CDR2 YYEEEE. The CDR3 spells CASSLGLDRGSPLHF. The CDR3 nucleotides read TGTGCCAGCAGCTTGGGGTTGGATCGAGGTTCACCCCTCCACTTT.

J is TRBJ2-7 and V is TRBV7-3; either TRBD1 or TRBD2 may supply D (5 bases each). The germline V gene has CDR1 SGHTA and CDR2 FQGTGA. CDR3 length equals 14 residues. Trimming shortened V by 5 bases and J by 3 bases, and 14 bases separated the two germline ends. In nucleotides, the CDR3 is TGTGCCAGCAGCGCCGGGGCAGGGAGCTACGAGCAGTACTTC. Its translation: CASSAGAGSYEQYF. The variable domain in full, completed from reference TRBV7-3 and TRBJ2-7, reads GAGVSQTPSNKVTEKGKYVELRCDPISGHTALYWYRQSLGQGPEFLIYFQGTGAADDSGLPNDRFFAVRPEGSVSTLKIQRTERGDSAVYLCASSAGAGSYEQYFGPGTRLTVT.

This clone was found once. The genes are TRBV11-2 and TRBJ2-5; 10 bases align to TRBD2. The CDR3 length is 17 residues. J lost 5 bases, V lost 1 base, and 10 bases had no gene match. From germline, CDR1 is SGHAT and CDR2 FQNNGV. The CDR3 protein is CASSLVWLAGARETQYF. The CDR3 coding sequence is TGTGCCAGCAGCTTAGTTTGGCTAGCGGGAGCGCGGGAGACCCAGTACTTC.

V gene TRBV7-4 combines with J gene TRBJ2-7; no clear D. Germline values: CDR1 SGHVT, CDR2 SQSDAQ. Trimming removed 1 base at V and 0 bases at J, with 10 bases between. This CDR3 contains 15 residues. CDR3 coding DNA: TGTGCCAGCAGCTTAGACCCGGTTGACTCCTACGAGCAGTACTTC. It encodes CASSLDPVDSYEQYF.

The chain is built from TRBV11-3 and TRBJ1-1; D possibly corresponds to TRBD1 (6 bases). The CDR3 has 15 residues. Trimming left V 5 bases short and J 1 base short, with 14 bases between. Germline assignment: CDR1 SGHNT and CDR2 YENEEA. CDR3 DNA sequence: TGTGCCAGCAGCCCCTCAGGGGCAAGGAACACTGAAGCTTTCTTT. Protein sequence: CASSPSGARNTEAFF.

The chain carries TRBV5-1 and TRBJ1-1, with D uncertain. V was cut by 1 base and J by 3 bases, with 7 bases left in between. The CDR3 runs 13 residues. In germline, CDR1 is SGHRS, CDR2 YFSETQ. CDR3 region: CASSLQVDTEAFF. In nucleotides, the CDR3 is TGCGCCAGCAGCTTGCAGGTCGACACTGAAGCTTTCTTT.

This rearrangement joins TRBV6-2 or TRBV6-3 to TRBJ2-6; 8 bases are a match to TRBD1. This CDR3 has 14 amino acids. Germline CDR1 MNHEY, CDR2 SVGEGT. V was clipped by 5 bases and J by 7 bases; unmatched bases: 4. The DNA of the CDR3 is TGTGCCAGCAGTACAGACAGGGGCGCCAACGTCCTGACTTTC. Amino acid sequence: CASSTDRGANVLTF.

The chain is built from TRBV28 and TRBJ2-4; TRBD1 is a possible D gene (6 bases). Germline CDR1 reads MDHEN; CDR2 reads SYDVKM. V was pared by 4 bases and J by 6 bases, with 19 bases between. This CDR3 is built from 16 residues. In nucleotides, the CDR3 is TGTGCCAGCAGTTACCCCCTGAAGGACAGTTTAAACATTCAGTACTTC. As protein: CASSYPLKDSLNIQYF.

In this sample, this clone turned up once. The V gene is TRBV30, the J gene TRBJ1-1, with D perhaps TRBD1 (6 bases). The CDR3 length is 14 residues. The germline CDR1 and CDR2 sequences are GTSNPN and SVGIG (reference sequence). Trimming shortened V by 3 bases and J by 0 bases, and 11 bases separated the two germline ends. The CDR3 protein is CAWSRTGMNTEAFF. The CDR3 DNA sequence: TGTGCCTGGAGCCGAACAGGGATGAACACTGAAGCTTTCTTT.

The chain has TRBV7-2 and TRBJ1-2, with TRBD1 matching 7 bases. Germline CDR1 SGHTA, CDR2 FQGNSA. The CDR3 runs 14 residues. V lost 5 bases and J lost 4; bases outside the gene matches: 7. CDR3 bases: TGTGCCAGCAGCCCCCCGGGACAGACCTATGGCTACACCTTC. This translates into CASSPPGQTYGYTF.

V gene TRBV4-1 combines with J gene TRBJ1-5; D not certain. This CDR3 is 12 amino acids long. The germline V and J ends were trimmed by 8 bases and 6 bases, with 11 bases remaining between them. Per the germline V gene, CDR1 is MGHRA and CDR2 is YSYEKL. The CDR3 protein is CASGWGGQPQHF. CDR3 coding DNA: TGCGCCAGCGGATGGGGTGGTCAGCCCCAGCATTTT.

In nucleotides, the CDR3 is TGTGCCATCAGTGAGTCTACAGGGGTCCCCGGGGAGCTGTTTTTT. Its translation: CAISESTGVPGELFF. V and J are TRBV10-3 and TRBJ2-2; TRBD1 matches at 7 bases. V shed 0 bases, J shed 6 bases, and the junction held 4 bases outside the gene matches. CDR1 ENHRY and CDR2 SYGVKD come from the germline V gene. The CDR3 runs to 15 residues.

The chain links TRBV19 to TRBJ2-2, with 8 bases fitting TRBD1. Germline values: CDR1 LNHDA, CDR2 SQIVND (reference sequence). This CDR3 comprises 14 residues. Trimming cost V 8 bases and J 2 bases; bases outside gene matches: 4. The CDR3 loop reads CASRDRSNTGELFF. CDR3 in DNA: TGTGCCAGTCGGGACAGGAGTAACACCGGGGAGCTGTTTTTT.

The chain uses TRBV28 and TRBJ2-2; 9 bases agree with TRBD1. V lost 10 bases to trimming and J lost 1 base; unmatched junction nucleotides: 7. The CDR3 contains 15 residues. The germline V gene has CDR1 MDHEN and CDR2 SYDVKM. CDR3 DNA: TGTGCCATCTGGGAGGGACAGGGGAACACCGGGGAGCTGTTTTTT. Protein product: CAIWEGQGNTGELFF.

The CDR3 loop reads CSVELQLNTEAFF. The DNA for the CDR3 is TGCAGCGTTGAGTTACAATTGAACACTGAAGCTTTCTTT. The gene calls are TRBV29-1 and TRBJ1-1; D unclear. There are 13 residues in the CDR3. Trimming left V 3 bases short and J 0 bases short, with 8 bases between. CDR1 and CDR2 from the germline V gene are SQVTM and ANQGSEA.

This clone is a singleton in its sample. V and J are TRBV28 and TRBJ1-2; a weak D match, TRBD1 (5 bases). The CDR3 covers 13 residues. Trimming pared 7 bases from V and 4 bases from J, leaving 13 bases between. Per germline, CDR1 MDHEN and CDR2 SYDVKM. The CDR3 region is CASTRRGVYGYTF. CDR3 nucleotides: TGTGCCAGCACTCGGAGGGGAGTCTATGGCTACACCTTC.

The CDR3: CASSQGDRETQYF. CDR3 DNA: TGTGCCAGTAGCCAGGGAGACCGGGAGACCCAGTACTTC. The chain employs TRBV7-2 and TRBJ2-5; D may correspond to TRBD1 or TRBD2 (5 bases each). This CDR3 is 13 amino acids long. Germline lookup yields CDR1 SGHTA and CDR2 FQGNSA. The V gene lost 9 bases and the J gene lost 5 bases, with 16 bases spanning the gap.

Turning to this clone: A read error may produce the germline difference seen at one junction end. The chain uses TRBV5-1 and TRBJ2-1; 11 bases line up with TRBD2. This CDR3 has 15 amino acids. From germline, CDR1 is SGHRS and CDR2 YFSETQ. The DNA for the CDR3 is TGCGCCAGCAGCTTGGGACTAGCGGGGAACAATGAGCAGCTCTTC. Its protein is CASSLGLAGNNEQLF.

The CDR3 bases are TGTGCCAGCAGTTTAATTCGGGGTGGCTACACCTTC. As protein: CASSLIRGGYTF. V is TRBV12-3 or TRBV12-4 and J is TRBJ1-2; D unclear. The V end was cut by 2 bases, the J end by 7 bases, with 8 bases between. This CDR3 is built from 12 residues.

The V call is TRBV7-9, the J call TRBJ1-5, with D possibly TRBD1 on 5 matching bases. The V and J ends lost 1 base and 3 bases respectively, with 10 bases between them. The CDR3 spans 15 residues. From germline, CDR1 is SEHNR and CDR2 FQNEAQ (reference sequence). CDR3: CASSLGDRHNQPQHF. The CDR3 nucleotides read TGTGCCAGCAGCTTAGGCGACAGACACAATCAGCCCCAGCATTTT.